The subject of this entry is one T cell receptor (beta chain). This sample is drawn from a study of blood T cell repertoires in COVID-19. Source study methods: Estimates of nucleated cell counts were drawn from the amplification of reference gene primers. This table comes from immunoSEQ multiplex PCR, and its TCRdb copy is limited to in-frame clones, with some not included. V and J calls and clone size follow that table, whereas D and trimming were derived from the DNA. The table includes about 61,000 clones, 90% to 95% detected once. The TCR was taken from a human donor in a cohort sampled during active COVID-19. The sample was peripheral blood.

As DNA, the CDR3 is TGTGCCAGCAGCTTAGGGGGGGGGCAGACTGGAAACACCATATATTTT. It translates to CASSLGGGQTGNTIYF. This chain uses TRBV7-2 with TRBJ1-3; D is possibly TRBD1 (6 bases). CDR3 length: 16 amino acids. The germline gives CDR1 SGHTA, CDR2 FQGNSA. Trimming cost V 1 base and J 2 bases, with 12 bases left between them.